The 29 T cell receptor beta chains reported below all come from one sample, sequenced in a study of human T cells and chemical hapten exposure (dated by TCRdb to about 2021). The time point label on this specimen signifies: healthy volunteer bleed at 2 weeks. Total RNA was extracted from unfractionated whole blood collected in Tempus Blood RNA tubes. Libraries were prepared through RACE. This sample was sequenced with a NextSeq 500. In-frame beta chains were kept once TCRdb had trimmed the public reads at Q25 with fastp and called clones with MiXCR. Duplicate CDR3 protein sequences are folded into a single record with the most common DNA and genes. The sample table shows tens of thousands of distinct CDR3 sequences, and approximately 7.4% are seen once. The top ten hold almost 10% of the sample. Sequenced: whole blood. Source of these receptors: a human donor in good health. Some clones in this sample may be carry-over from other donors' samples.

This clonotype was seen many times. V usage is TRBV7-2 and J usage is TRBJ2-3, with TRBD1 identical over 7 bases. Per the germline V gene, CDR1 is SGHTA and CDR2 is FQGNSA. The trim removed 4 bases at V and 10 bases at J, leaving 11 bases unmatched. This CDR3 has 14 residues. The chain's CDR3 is CASSSGPTGESQYF. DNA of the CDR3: TGTGCCAGCAGCTCGGGGCCAACAGGGGAGTCGCAGTATTTT. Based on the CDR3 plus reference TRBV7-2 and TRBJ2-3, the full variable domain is GAGVSQSPSNKVTEKGKDVELRCDPISGHTALYWYRQSLGQGLEFLIYFQGNSAPDKSGLPSDRFSAERTGGSVSTLTIQRTQQEDSAVYLCASSSGPTGESQYFGPGTRLTVL.

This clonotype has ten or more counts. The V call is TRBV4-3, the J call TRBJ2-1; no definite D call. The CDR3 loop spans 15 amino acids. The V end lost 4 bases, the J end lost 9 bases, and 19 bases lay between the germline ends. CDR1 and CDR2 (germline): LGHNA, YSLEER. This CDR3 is CASSLRLASRVEQFF. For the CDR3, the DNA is TGCGCCAGCAGCCTTCGCCTTGCCTCTAGGGTTGAGCAGTTCTTC.

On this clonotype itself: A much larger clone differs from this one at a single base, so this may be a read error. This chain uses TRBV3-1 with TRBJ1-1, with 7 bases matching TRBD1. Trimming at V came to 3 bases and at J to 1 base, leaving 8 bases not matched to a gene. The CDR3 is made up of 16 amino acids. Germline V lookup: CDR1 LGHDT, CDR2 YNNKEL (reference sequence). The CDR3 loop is CASSQSRGGGNTEAFF. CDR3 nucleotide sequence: TGTGCCAGCAGCCAGAGCAGGGGGGGGGGGAACACTGAAGCTTTCTTT.

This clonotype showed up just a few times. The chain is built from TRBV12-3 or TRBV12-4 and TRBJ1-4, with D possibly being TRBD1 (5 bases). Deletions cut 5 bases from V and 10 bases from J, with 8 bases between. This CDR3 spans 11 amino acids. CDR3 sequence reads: CASSTTGKLFF. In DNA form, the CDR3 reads TGTGCCAGCAGTACTACAGGAAAACTGTTTTTT.

The DNA for the CDR3 is TGCGCCAGCAGCGCGGGACGAGCGGTGGAGACCCAGTACTTC. Amino acid sequence: CASSAGRAVETQYF. The genes are TRBV5-1 and TRBJ2-5; maybe TRBD2 (6 bases). V shed 4 bases and J shed 5 bases, with 15 bases lying between them. Germline CDR1 SGHRS, CDR2 YFSETQ. The CDR3 covers 14 residues.

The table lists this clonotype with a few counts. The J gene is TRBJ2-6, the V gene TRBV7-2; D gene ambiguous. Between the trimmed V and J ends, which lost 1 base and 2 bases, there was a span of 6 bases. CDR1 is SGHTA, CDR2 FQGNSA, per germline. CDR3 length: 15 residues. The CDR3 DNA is TGTGCCAGCAGCTTAGGTTCGCCTGGGGCCAACGTCCTGACTTTC. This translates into CASSLGSPGANVLTF. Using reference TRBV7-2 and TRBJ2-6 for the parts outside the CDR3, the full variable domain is GAGVSQSPSNKVTEKGKDVELRCDPISGHTALYWYRQSLGQGLEFLIYFQGNSAPDKSGLPSDRFSAERTGGSVSTLTIQRTQQEDSAVYLCASSLGSPGANVLTFGAGSRLTVL.

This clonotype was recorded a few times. This CDR3 is CASRTDRTNTGELFF. DNA for the CDR3: TGTGCCAGCAGGACCGACAGAACGAACACCGGGGAGCTGTTTTTT. The chain uses TRBV2 and TRBJ2-2; possible D gene TRBD1, 5 bases. Germline values: CDR1 SNHLY, CDR2 FYNNEI. Between the trimmed V and J ends, which lost 6 bases and 0 bases, there was a span of 11 bases. The CDR3 totals 15 residues.

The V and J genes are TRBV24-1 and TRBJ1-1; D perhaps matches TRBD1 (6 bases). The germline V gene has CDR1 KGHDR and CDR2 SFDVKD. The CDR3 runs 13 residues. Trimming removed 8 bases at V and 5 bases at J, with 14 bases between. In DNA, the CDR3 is TGTGCCACCAAGCGGGGGGCAGATACTGAAGCTTTCTTT. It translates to CATKRGADTEAFF.

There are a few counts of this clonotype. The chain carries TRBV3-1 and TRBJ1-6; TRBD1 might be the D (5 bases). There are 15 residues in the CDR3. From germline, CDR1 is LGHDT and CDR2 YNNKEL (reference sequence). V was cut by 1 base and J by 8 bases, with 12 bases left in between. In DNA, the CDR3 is TGTGCCAGCAGCCAAGTCCAGATGGGGGATTCACCCCTCCACTTT. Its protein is CASSQVQMGDSPLHF.

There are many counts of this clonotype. In DNA form, the CDR3 reads TGCAGCGCTCGATCGGAGACTGAAGCTTTCTTT. Translation: CSARSETEAFF. This chain uses TRBV29-1 with TRBJ1-1; D not resolved. V was clipped by 7 bases and J by 5 bases, with 11 bases between them. Germline-derived CDR1 and CDR2 are SQVTM and ANQGSEA. CDR3 length: 11 amino acids.

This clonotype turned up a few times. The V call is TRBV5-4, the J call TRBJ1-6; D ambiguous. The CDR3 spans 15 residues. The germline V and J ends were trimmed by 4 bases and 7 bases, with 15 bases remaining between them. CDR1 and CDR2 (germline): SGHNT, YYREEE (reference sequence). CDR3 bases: TGTGCCAGCAGCGGCCGAGGGCCGGGGAATTCACCCCTCCACTTT. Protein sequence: CASSGRGPGNSPLHF.

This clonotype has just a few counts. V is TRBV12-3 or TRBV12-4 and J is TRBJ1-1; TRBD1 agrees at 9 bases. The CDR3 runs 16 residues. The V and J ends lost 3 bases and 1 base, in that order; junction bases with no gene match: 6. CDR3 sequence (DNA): TGTGCCAGCAGTTTCCGGGACAGGGTAAGGAACACTGAAGCTTTCTTT. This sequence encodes CASSFRDRVRNTEAFF.

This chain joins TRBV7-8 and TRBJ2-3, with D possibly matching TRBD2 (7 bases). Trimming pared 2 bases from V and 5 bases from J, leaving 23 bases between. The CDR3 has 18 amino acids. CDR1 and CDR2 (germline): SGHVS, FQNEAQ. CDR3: CASSLFSGGGASVDTQYF. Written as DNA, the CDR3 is TGTGCCAGCAGCTTATTTTCTGGTGGGGGGGCCTCGGTAGATACGCAGTATTTT.

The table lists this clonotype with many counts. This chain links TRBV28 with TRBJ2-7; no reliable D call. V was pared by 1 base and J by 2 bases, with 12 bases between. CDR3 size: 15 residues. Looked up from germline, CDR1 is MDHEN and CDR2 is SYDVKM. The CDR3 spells CASSLYGVGPYEQYF. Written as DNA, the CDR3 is TGTGCCAGCAGTTTATATGGAGTCGGCCCCTACGAGCAGTACTTC. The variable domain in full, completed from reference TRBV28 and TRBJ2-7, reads DVKVTQSSRYLVKRTGEKVFLECVQDMDHENMFWYRQDPGLGLRLIYFSYDVKMKEKGDIPEGYSVSREKKERFSLILESASTNQTSMYLCASSLYGVGPYEQYFGPGTRLTVT.

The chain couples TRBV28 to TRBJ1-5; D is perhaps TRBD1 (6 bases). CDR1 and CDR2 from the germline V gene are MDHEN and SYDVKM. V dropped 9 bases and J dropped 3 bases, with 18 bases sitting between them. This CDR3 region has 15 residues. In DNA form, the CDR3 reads TGTGCCAGTACGATACAGGGTTCCCACAATCAGCCCCAGCATTTT. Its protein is CASTIQGSHNQPQHF.

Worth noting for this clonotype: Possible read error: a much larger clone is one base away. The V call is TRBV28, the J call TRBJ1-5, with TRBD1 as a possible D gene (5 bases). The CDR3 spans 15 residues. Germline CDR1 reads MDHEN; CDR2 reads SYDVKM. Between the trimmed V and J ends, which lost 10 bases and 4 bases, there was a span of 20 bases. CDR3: CANRGRDGANQPQHF. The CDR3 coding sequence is TGTGCCAACAGAGGAAGAGACGGGGCGAATCAGCCCCAGCATTTT.

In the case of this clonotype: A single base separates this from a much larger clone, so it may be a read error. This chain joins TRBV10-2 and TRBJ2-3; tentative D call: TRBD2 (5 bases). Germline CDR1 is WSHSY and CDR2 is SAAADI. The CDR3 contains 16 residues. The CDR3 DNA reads TGCGCCAGCAGTGAACCCCGGGCCGCTAGCACAGATGCGCAGTATTTT. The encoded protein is CASSEPRAASTDAQYF.

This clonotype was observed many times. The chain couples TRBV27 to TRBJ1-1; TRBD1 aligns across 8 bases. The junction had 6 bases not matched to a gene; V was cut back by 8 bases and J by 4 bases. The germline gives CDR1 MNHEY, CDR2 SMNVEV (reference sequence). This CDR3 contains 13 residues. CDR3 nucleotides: TGTGCCAGCCCGGACAGGGCGCCCACTGAAGCTTTCTTT. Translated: CASPDRAPTEAFF.

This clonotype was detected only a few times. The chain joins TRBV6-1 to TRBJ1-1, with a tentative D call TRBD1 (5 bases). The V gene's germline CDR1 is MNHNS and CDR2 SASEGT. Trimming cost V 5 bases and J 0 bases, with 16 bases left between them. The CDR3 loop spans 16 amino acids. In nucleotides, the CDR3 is TGTGCCAGCAGTCTCTCTAAGGGACTCATGAACACTGAAGCTTTCTTT. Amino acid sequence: CASSLSKGLMNTEAFF.

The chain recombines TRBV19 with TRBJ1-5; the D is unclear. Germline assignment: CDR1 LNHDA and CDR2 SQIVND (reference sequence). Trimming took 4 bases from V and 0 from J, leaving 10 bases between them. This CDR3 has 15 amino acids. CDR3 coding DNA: TGTGCCAGTAGTACGGACGCCGTTAGCAATCAGCCCCAGCATTTT. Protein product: CASSTDAVSNQPQHF.

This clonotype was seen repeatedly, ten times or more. The CDR3 spells CASSYSTGGPYEQFF. The CDR3 bases are TGTGCCAGCAGTTACTCGACGGGGGGGCCCTATGAGCAGTTCTTC. The rearrangement uses TRBV6-2 or TRBV6-3 and TRBJ2-1, with 8 positions matching TRBD2. The J segment lost 8 bases and the V segment lost 0 bases, leaving 6 bases of the junction unmatched. The CDR3 runs to 15 residues. Germline V gives CDR1 MNHEY, CDR2 SVGEGT.

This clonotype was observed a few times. The CDR3 DNA reads TGTGCCAGCAGCCTCGAGGGCGGGGGGCGGGAAGCTTTCTTT. Translating gives CASSLEGGGREAFF. The chain has TRBV12-3 or TRBV12-4 and TRBJ1-1; maybe TRBD1 (6 bases). The V end was cut by 6 bases, the J end by 8 bases, with 19 bases between. CDR3 size: 14 residues.

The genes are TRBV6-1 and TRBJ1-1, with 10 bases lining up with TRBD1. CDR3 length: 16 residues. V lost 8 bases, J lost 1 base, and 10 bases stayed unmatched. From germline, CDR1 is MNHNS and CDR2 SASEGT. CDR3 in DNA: TGTGCCAGCCCTCGTGACAGGGGGCGCGGGAACACTGAAGCTTTCTTT. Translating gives CASPRDRGRGNTEAFF.

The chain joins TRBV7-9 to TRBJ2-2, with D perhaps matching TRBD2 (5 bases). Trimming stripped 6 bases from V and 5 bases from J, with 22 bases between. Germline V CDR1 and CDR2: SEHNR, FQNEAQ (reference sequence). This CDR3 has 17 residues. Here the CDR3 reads CASRRIPGGEPTGELFF. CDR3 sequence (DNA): TGTGCCAGCAGAAGAATCCCCGGAGGAGAACCGACCGGGGAGCTGTTTTTT.

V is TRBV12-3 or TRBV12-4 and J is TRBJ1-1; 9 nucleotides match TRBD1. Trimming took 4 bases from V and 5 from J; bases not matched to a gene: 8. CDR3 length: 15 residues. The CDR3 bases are TGTGCCAGCAGTTCTTCCGGGACAGGGTTTACTGAAGCTTTCTTT. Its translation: CASSSSGTGFTEAFF.

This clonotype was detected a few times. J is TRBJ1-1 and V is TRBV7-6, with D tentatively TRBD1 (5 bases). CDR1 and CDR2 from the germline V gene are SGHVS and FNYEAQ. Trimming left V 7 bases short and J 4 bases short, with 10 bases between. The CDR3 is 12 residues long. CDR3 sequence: CASTLRGTEAFF. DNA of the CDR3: TGTGCCAGCACCCTAAGGGGCACTGAAGCTTTCTTT.

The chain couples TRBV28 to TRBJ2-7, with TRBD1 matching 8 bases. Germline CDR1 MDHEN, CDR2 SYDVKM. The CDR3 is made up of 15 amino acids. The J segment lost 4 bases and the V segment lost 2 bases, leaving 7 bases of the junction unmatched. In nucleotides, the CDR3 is TGTGCCAGCAGTTTAGCCGGGGACAGGCGTTACGAGCAGTACTTC. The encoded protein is CASSLAGDRRYEQYF.

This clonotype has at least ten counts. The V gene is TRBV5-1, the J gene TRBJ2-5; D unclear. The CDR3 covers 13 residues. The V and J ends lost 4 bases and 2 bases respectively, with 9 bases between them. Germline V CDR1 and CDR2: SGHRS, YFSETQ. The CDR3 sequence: CASSKAVQETQYF. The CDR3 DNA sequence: TGCGCCAGCAGCAAGGCGGTGCAAGAGACCCAGTACTTC.

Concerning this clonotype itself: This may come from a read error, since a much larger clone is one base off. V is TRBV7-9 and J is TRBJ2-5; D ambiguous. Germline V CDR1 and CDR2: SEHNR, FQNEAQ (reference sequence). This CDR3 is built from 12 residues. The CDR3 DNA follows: TGTGCCATCAGCTTAGAGTCGGAGACCCAGTACTTC. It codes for CAISLESETQYF.